This TCR beta chain was sequenced in a study of graft-versus-host responses after intestinal transplantation (dated by TCRdb to the early 2020s). Broadly, across the study: Recipients received multivisceral, liver-intestinal, or isolated intestinal transplants. Bulk TCR-beta CDR3 sequencing was used to track graft-versus-host and host-versus-graft alloreactive T cell clones in the graft, circulation and bone marrow after intestinal transplantation. Donor T cell macrochimerism was defined as a peak of at least 4% donor T cells among recipient peripheral blood mononuclear cells. Alloreactive clones were identified by sequencing pre-transplant mixed lymphocyte reaction products and comparing these products with unstimulated pre-transplant donor and recipient T cells. All recipients received anti-thymocyte globulin induction followed by maintenance tacrolimus and steroids for 3 to 4 years. Of the roughly 23 intestinal transplant recipients enrolled in the cohort, one of whom was a retransplant, 3 patients without pretransplant specimens were excluded. Rather than going through the commercial service, samples from a few later patients were sequenced in-house on an Illumina MiSeq and processed with MiXCR.

The CDR3 goes from the cysteine to the phenylalanine over 12 residues. Only the CDR3 region is kept as DNA, spanning 36 bases read in frame from base 1. CDR1 and CDR2 are read off the germline V gene (reference sequence) as SGHNT and YYREEE. Library preparation employed the immunoSEQ multiplex PCR assay. In most patients, genomic DNA was isolated using the Qiagen DNeasy Blood and Tissue Kit and sent frozen to Adaptive Biotechnologies for TCR sequencing. High-throughput TCR-beta CDR3 sequencing of genomic DNA from most patients was performed by Adaptive Biotechnologies. The original methods were these. TCR sequencing data for more than 15 patients were retrieved from Adaptive's ImmunoSEQ software; three other patients were processed with MiXCR and VDJtools. To correct CD4 versus CD8 sorting errors, sequences present in both subsets at a frequency ratio below 5:1 were removed. Because the origin of CDR3 nucleotide sequences shared between donor and recipient could not be assigned, those sequences were removed. Alloreactive clones required at least 2-fold expansion over unstimulated cells and minimum CFSE-low frequency of 0.002% (template counts) or 0.001% (read counts). Mappable clones were those detected in sequenced pre-transplant spleen, lymph node, or MLR CFSE-low populations of the donor or recipient. The cumulative frequency of alloreactive clones was calculated as a percentage of all sequences, weighted by copy number. In its TCRdb copy, this immuneACCESS table keeps in-frame sequences only and misses some clones. Where compared with another copy, unresolved V genes explain less than half of these, and the others have no known cause. Clonal size and the V and J genes are those of that table, whereas D and trimming came from the DNA. The sample includes 65,000 to 100,000 clones, with under 95% observed a single time. The ten top clones hold about 0.4% of the sample.

The research as a whole found: GvH clones turned up in recipient bone marrow, with some appearing earlier in ileal mucosa or blood, a pattern consistent with an intestinal mucosal origin. Early after transplant, peak levels of circulating GvH clones were found to be associated with declines in HvG clones. The conclusions were limited by the relatively low number and heterogeneity of the intestinal transplant patients. In patients with donor T cell macrochimerism, the allografts had high GvH to HvG T cell clonal ratios.

As concerns this clone: What this receptor recognizes is not known. No much larger clone exists at a distance of one base, and base qualities are not known.

Read against the paper, the sample's time point label means: cells obtained before transplantation from donor or recipient. CD3+CD4+ and CD3+CD8+ populations were FACS-sorted from unstimulated pre-transplant donor and recipient cells taken from spleen or lymph nodes. This sequence uses TRBV5-4 and TRBJ2-5; the D segment cannot be called with confidence. With the DNA end fitting TRBJ2-7 better, the J assignment may be wrong. Sequencing used unstimulated CD8+ T cells sorted from spleen or lymph node cells, obtained before transplant. This receptor was obtained from a human donor who was the organ donor for an intestinal transplant. In nucleotide form, the sequence is TGTGCCAGCAGCGGCACCGACTACGAGCAGTACTTC. Translated, this is CASSGTDYEQYF.